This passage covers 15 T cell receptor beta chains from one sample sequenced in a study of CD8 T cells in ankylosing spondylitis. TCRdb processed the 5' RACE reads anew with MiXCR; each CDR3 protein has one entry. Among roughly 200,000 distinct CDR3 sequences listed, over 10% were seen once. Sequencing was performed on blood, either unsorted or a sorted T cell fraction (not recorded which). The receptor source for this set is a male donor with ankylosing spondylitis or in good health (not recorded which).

CDR3 loop: CASSGLGREQFF. Here the CDR3 DNA reads TGTGCCAGCAGTGGACTTGGCAGGGAGCAGTTCTTC. This sequence joins TRBV6-5 and TRBJ2-1, with a possible D match to TRBD2 (5 bases). Germline assignment: CDR1 MNHEY and CDR2 SVGAGI. This CDR3 has 12 residues. V was trimmed by 5 bases and J by 10 bases, leaving 12 bases between them.

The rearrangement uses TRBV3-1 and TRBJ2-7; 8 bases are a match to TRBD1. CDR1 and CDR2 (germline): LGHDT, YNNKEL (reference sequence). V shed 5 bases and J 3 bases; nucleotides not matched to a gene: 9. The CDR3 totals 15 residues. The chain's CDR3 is CASSAGTGIYYEQYF. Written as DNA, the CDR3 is TGTGCCAGCAGCGCCGGGACAGGAATCTACTACGAGCAGTACTTC.

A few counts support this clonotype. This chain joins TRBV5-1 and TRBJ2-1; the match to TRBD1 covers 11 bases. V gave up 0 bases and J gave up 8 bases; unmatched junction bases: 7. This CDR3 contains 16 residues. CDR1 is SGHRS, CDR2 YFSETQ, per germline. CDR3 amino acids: CASSLGWTGGSDEQFF. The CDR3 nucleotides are TGCGCCAGCAGCTTGGGATGGACAGGGGGCTCGGATGAGCAGTTCTTC.

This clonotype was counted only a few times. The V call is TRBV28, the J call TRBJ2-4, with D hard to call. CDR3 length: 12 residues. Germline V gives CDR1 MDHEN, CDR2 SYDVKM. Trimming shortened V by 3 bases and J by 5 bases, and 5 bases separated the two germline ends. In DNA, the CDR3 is TGTGCCAGCAGTTTGGTACAAAACATTCAGTACTTC. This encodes CASSLVQNIQYF. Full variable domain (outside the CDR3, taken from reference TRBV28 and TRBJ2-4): DVKVTQSSRYLVKRTGEKVFLECVQDMDHENMFWYRQDPGLGLRLIYFSYDVKMKEKGDIPEGYSVSREKKERFSLILESASTNQTSMYLCASSLVQNIQYFGAGTRLSVL.

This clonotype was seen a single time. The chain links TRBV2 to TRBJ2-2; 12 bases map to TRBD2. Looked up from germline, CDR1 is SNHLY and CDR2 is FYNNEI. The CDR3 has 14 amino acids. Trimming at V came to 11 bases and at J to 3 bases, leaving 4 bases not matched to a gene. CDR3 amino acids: CAGLAGGYTGELFF. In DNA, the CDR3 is TGTGCCGGTCTAGCGGGAGGGTACACCGGGGAGCTGTTTTTT.

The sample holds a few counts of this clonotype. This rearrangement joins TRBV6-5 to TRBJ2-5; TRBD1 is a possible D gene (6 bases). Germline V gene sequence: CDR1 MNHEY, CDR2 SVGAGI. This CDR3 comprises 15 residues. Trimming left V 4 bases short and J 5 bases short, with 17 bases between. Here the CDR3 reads CASSSTGNQWETQYF. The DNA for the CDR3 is TGTGCCAGCAGTTCTACAGGGAATCAGTGGGAGACCCAGTACTTC.

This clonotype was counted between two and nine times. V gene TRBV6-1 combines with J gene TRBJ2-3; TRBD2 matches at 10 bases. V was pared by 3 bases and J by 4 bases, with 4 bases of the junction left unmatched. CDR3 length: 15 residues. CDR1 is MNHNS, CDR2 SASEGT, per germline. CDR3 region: CASSEASGGPDTQYF. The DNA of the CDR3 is TGTGCCAGCAGTGAGGCTAGCGGGGGCCCAGATACGCAGTATTTT.

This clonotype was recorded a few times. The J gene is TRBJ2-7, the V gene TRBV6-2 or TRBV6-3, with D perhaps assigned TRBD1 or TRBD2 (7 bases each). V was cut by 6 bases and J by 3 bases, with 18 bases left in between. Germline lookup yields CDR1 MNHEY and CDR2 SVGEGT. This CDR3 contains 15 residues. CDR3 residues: CASSIGAGTVYEQYF. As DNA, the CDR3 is TGTGCCAGCAGCATCGGAGCGGGGACAGTCTACGAGCAGTACTTC.

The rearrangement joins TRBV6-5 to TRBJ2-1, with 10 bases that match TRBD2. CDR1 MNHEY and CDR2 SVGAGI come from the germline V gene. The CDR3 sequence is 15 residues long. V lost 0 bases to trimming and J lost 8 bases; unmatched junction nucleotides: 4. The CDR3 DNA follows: TGTGCCAGCAGTTACTCGCCCGGACTAGCGGATGAGCAGTTCTTC. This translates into CASSYSPGLADEQFF.

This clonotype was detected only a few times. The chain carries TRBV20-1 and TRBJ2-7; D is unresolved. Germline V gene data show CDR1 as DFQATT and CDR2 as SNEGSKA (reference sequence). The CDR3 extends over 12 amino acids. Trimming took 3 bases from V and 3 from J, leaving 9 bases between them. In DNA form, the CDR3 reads TGCAGTGCTAGTCCCTCAAACTACGAGCAGTACTTC. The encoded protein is CSASPSNYEQYF.

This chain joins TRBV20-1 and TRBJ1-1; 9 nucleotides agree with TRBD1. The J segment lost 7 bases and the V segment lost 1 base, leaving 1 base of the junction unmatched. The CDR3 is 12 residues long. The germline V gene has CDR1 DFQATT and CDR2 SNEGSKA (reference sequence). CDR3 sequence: CSARGQGDEAFF. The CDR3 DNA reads TGCAGTGCTAGAGGACAGGGGGATGAAGCTTTCTTT.

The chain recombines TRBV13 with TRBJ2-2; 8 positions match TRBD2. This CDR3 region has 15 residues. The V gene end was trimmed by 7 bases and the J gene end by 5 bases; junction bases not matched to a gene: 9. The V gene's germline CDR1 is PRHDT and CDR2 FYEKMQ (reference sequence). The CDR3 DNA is TGTGCCAGCACCACAACCGGGGGGGCAACCGGGGAGCTGTTTTTT. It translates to CASTTTGGATGELFF.

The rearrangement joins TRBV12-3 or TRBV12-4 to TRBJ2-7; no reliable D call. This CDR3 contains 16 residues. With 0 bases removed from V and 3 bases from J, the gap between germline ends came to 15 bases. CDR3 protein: CASSLAGTTAVYEQYF. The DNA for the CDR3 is TGTGCCAGCAGTTTAGCGGGAACTACAGCAGTCTACGAGCAGTACTTC.

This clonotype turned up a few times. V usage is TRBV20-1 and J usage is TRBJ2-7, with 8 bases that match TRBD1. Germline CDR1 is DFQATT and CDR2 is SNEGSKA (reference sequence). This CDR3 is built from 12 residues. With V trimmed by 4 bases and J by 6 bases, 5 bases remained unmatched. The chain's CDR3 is CSATGQGGEQYF. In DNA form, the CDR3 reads TGCAGTGCTACAGGACAGGGAGGCGAGCAGTACTTC.

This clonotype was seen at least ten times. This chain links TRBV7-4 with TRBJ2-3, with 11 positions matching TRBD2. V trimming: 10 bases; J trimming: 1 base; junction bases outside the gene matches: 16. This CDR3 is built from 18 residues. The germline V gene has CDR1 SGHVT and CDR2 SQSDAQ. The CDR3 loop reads CATPGVGLAEICTDTQYF. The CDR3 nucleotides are TGTGCCACCCCCGGAGTGGGACTAGCGGAGATTTGCACAGATACGCAGTATTTT.